The 17 T cell receptor beta chains in this list originate from one sample, sequenced in a study of CD4 T cells in relation to SARS-CoV-2 and coronaviruses (dated by TCRdb to the early 2020s). Libraries were prepared through the immunoSEQ multiplex PCR assay. TCRdb obtained this table from immuneACCESS and retained in-frame rearrangements with V and J assigned. These tables miss some clones; where compared with another copy, unresolved V genes account for less than half of the shortfall, and the remainder is unexplained. The sample table shows around 35,000 clones, and around 82% are seen once. The ten largest clones represent 3.5% to 5% of the sample. Their antigens are not known. The sequenced material came from naive CD4+ T cells from PBMCs, cultured in vitro. The meaning of the sample's cell subset or site label: naive CD4+ T cells isolated by negative enrichment. These receptors originate from an adult with COVID-19.

The chain carries TRBV2 and TRBJ1-6; D unclear. The V gene lost 3 bases and the J gene lost 2 bases, with 8 bases spanning the gap. The CDR3 has 15 residues. CDR1 is SNHLY and CDR2 is FYNNEI in the germline V gene. CDR3 amino acids: CASSDNRPYNSPLHF. For the CDR3, the DNA is TGTGCCAGCAGTGACAATAGGCCCTATAATTCACCCCTCCACTTT.

The chain joins TRBV28 to TRBJ1-5; 9 nucleotides align to TRBD1. Germline V gives CDR1 MDHEN, CDR2 SYDVKM. The V gene end was trimmed by 6 bases and the J gene end by 4 bases; junction bases not matched to a gene: 7. The CDR3 is 15 amino acids. In DNA form, the CDR3 reads TGTGCCAGCAGCACGGACAGGGGAGCAAATCAGCCCCAGCATTTT. It codes for CASSTDRGANQPQHF.

The chain links TRBV6-5 to TRBJ1-2; D call uncertain. The CDR3 is 13 residues long. The ends were cut back, 5 bases at V and 4 bases at J, with 11 bases in the middle. Germline V CDR1 and CDR2: MNHEY, SVGAGI. In DNA, the CDR3 is TGTGCCAGCAGTCCCGCCAGCCGCTATGGCTACACCTTC. It yields the protein CASSPASRYGYTF.

The CDR3 protein is CASSIGPREFQYF. In DNA form, the CDR3 reads TGTGCCAGTAGTATTGGTCCGAGGGAGTTCCAGTATTTT. The V and J genes are TRBV19 and TRBJ2-3; maybe TRBD2 (5 bases). The V end was cut by 3 bases, the J end by 12 bases, with 16 bases between. The CDR3 runs to 13 residues. Germline V gene data show CDR1 as LNHDA and CDR2 as SQIVND (reference sequence).

The chain is built from TRBV12-3 or TRBV12-4 and TRBJ2-7; tentatively, D is TRBD1 (6 bases). V was trimmed by 7 bases and J by 5 bases, leaving 15 bases between them. The CDR3 length is 13 residues. The CDR3 region is CASNQGIEDEQYF. CDR3 nucleotide sequence: TGTGCCAGCAACCAGGGGATCGAGGACGAGCAGTACTTC.

The chain joins TRBV6-6 to TRBJ1-1; D is uncertain. CDR1 is MNHNY, CDR2 SVGAGI, per germline (reference sequence). V was shortened by 0 bases and J by 5 bases, with 10 bases between the two germline ends. The CDR3 loop spans 14 amino acids. The CDR3 region has the DNA TGTGCCAGCAGTTACTCGTCGGGTTGGACTGAAGCTTTCTTT. It yields the protein CASSYSSGWTEAFF.

The CDR3 reads CAGLAAYEQYF. Here the CDR3 DNA reads TGTGCCGGACTAGCCGCCTACGAGCAGTACTTC. The chain has TRBV6-5 and TRBJ2-7; 8 nucleotides align to TRBD2. The germline V gene encodes CDR1 MNHEY and CDR2 SVGAGI. CDR3 size: 11 residues. J gave up 2 bases and V 11 bases, and 2 bases lay outside the gene matches.

The CDR3 reads CASRLNDSPLHF. Written as DNA, the CDR3 is TGTGCCAGCAGACTAAACGATTCACCCCTCCACTTT. This rearrangement joins TRBV7-2 to TRBJ1-6, with D unresolved. The CDR3 has 12 residues. The germline V gene encodes CDR1 SGHTA and CDR2 FQGNSA. Trimming removed 6 bases at V and 8 bases at J, with 8 bases between.

This chain connects TRBV15 to TRBJ2-7; D possibly corresponds to TRBD1 (5 bases). CDR3 length equals 14 residues. Germline V gene lookup returns CDR1 LNHNV and CDR2 YYDKDF (reference sequence). V was trimmed by 5 bases and J by 0 bases, leaving 11 bases between them. DNA of the CDR3: TGTGCCACCAGCCCCGACAGATTCTCCTACGAGCAGTACTTC. Protein sequence: CATSPDRFSYEQYF.

V usage is TRBV11-2 and J usage is TRBJ1-2, with a tentative D call TRBD1 (6 bases). The germline V and J ends were trimmed by 4 bases and 2 bases, with 14 bases remaining between them. Germline CDR1 SGHAT, CDR2 FQNNGV. The CDR3 is 15 residues long. CDR3 residues: CASSSIRQENYGYTF. The CDR3 DNA follows: TGTGCCAGCAGCTCAATTCGACAGGAAAACTATGGCTACACCTTC.

This clone was seen just once. The V call is TRBV6-2 or TRBV6-3, the J call TRBJ2-1; 12 nucleotides align to TRBD2. This CDR3 comprises 15 residues. Germline V gene sequence: CDR1 MNHEY, CDR2 SVGEGT. V lost 2 bases, J lost 4 bases, and 0 bases stayed unmatched. The CDR3 DNA follows: TGTGCCAGCAGTTACGGACTAGCGGGATACAATGAGCAGTTCTTC. As protein: CASSYGLAGYNEQFF.

The chain employs TRBV30 and TRBJ1-4; the D gene is possibly TRBD1 (5 bases). CDR3 length equals 14 residues. Germline CDR1 GTSNPN, CDR2 SVGIG (reference sequence). The CDR3 DNA reads as TGTGCGACCGGAAGGGGCTCAACTAATGAAAAACTGTTTTTT. The encoded protein is CATGRGSTNEKLFF.

The chain combines TRBV9 with TRBJ2-2, with D perhaps being TRBD1 or TRBD2 (5 bases each). The CDR3 has 16 residues. CDR1 and CDR2 from the germline V gene are SGDLS and YYNGEE. V lost 3 bases and J 6 bases, leaving 18 bases between the germline ends. The DNA of the CDR3 is TGTGCCAGCAGCGGGGGCTCCGGGACCCCCGCCGGGGAGCTGTTTTTT. This sequence encodes CASSGGSGTPAGELFF.

The genes are TRBV6-5 and TRBJ2-7; D may be TRBD1 (6 bases). This CDR3 comprises 12 residues. Germline CDR1 and CDR2: MNHEY and SVGAGI. V dropped 6 bases and J dropped 5 bases, with 11 bases sitting between them. The chain's CDR3 is CASRLDSDEQYF. CDR3 in DNA: TGTGCCAGCAGGCTGGACAGCGACGAGCAGTACTTC.

The chain carries TRBV19 and TRBJ2-2; 11 bases are shared with TRBD2. The junction had 4 bases not matched to a gene; V was cut back by 5 bases and J by 5 bases. Germline V gives CDR1 LNHDA, CDR2 SQIVND (reference sequence). The length of the CDR3 is 15 residues. CDR3 nucleotide sequence: TGTGCCAGTAGTTCACTAGCGGGAGAAACCGGGGAGCTGTTTTTT. Translating gives CASSSLAGETGELFF.

V gene TRBV5-1 combines with J gene TRBJ1-1; D remains ambiguous. The CDR3 runs 14 residues. Trimming left V 4 bases short and J 1 base short, with 11 bases between. Germline V CDR1 and CDR2: SGHRS, YFSETQ. The CDR3 DNA sequence: TGCGCCAGCAGCGTCCTACAAGAGAACACTGAAGCTTTCTTT. It is translated as CASSVLQENTEAFF.

V is TRBV5-8 and J is TRBJ2-1; perhaps TRBD2 as D (6 bases). The V gene's germline CDR1 is SGHTS and CDR2 YDEGEE. Trimming shortened V by 4 bases and J by 14 bases, and 25 bases separated the two germline ends. The CDR3 is 15 amino acids. CDR3 protein: CASSREEGWGSSKFF. As DNA, the CDR3 is TGTGCCAGCAGCCGCGAGGAGGGATGGGGGAGCTCAAAGTTCTTC.